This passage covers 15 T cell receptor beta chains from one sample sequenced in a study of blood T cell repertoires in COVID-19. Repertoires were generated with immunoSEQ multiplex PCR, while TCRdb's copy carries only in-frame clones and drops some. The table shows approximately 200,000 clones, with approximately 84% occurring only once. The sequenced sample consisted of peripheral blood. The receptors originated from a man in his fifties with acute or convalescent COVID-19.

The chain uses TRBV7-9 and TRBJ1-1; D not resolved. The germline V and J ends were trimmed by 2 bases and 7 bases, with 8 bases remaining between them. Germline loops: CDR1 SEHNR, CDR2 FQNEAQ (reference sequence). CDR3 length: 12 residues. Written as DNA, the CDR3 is TGTGCCAGCAGCTTACGGGAGAATGAAGCTTTCTTT. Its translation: CASSLRENEAFF.

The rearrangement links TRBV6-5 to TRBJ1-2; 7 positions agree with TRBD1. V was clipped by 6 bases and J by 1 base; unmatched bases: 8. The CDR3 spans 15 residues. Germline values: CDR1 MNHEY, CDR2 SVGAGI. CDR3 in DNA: TGTGCCAGCAGATCTGGACAGGCCCGTAACTATGGCTACACCTTC. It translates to CASRSGQARNYGYTF.

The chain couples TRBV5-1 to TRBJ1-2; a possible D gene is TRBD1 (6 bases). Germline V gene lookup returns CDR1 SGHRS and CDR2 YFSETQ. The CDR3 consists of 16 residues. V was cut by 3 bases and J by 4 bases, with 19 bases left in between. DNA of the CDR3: TGCGCCAGCAGCTCCTCCAGGGGACAATTAGGCTATGGCTACACCTTC. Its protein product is CASSSSRGQLGYGYTF.

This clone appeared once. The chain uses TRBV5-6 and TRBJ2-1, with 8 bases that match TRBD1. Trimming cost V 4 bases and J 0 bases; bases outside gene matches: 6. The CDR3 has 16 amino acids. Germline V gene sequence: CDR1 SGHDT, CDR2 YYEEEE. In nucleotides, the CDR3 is TGTGCCAGCAGCCCCGGACAGGGATACTCCTACAATGAGCAGTTCTTC. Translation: CASSPGQGYSYNEQFF.

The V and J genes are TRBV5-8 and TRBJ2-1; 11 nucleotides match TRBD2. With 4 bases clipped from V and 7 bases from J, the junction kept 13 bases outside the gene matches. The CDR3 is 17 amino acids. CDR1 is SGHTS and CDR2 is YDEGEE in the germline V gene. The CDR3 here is CASSQTKTSGARNEQFF. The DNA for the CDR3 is TGTGCCAGCAGCCAAACAAAGACTAGCGGGGCACGGAATGAGCAGTTCTTC.

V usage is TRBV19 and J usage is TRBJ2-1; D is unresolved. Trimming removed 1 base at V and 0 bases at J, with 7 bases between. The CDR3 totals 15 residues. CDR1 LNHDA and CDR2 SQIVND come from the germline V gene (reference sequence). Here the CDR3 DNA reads TGTGCCAGTAGTATAGGCATTAGCTCCTACAATGAGCAGTTCTTC. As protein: CASSIGISSYNEQFF.

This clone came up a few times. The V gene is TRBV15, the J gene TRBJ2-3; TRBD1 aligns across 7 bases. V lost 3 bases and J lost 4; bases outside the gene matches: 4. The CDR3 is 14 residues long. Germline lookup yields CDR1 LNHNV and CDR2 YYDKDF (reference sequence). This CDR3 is CATSSRQGADTQYF. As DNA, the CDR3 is TGTGCCACCAGCAGTAGACAGGGCGCAGATACGCAGTATTTT.

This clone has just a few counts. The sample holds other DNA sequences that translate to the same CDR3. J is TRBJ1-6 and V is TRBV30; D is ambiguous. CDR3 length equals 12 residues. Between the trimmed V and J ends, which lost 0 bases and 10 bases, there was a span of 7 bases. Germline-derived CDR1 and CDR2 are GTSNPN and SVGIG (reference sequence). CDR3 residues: CAWSVLGSPLHF. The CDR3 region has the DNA TGTGCCTGGAGTGTACTAGGGTCACCCCTCCACTTT.

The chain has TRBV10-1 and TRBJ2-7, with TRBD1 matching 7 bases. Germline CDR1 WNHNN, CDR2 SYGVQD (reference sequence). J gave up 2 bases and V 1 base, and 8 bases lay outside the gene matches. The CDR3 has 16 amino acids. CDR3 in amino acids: CASSEYGTENPYEQYF. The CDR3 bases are TGCGCCAGCAGTGAGTACGGGACAGAGAATCCCTACGAGCAGTACTTC.

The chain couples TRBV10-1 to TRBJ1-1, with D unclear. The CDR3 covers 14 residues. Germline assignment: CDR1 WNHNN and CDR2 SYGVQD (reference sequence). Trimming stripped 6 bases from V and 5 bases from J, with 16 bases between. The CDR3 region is CASSNTQLRTEAFF. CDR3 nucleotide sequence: TGCGCCAGCAGCAATACCCAACTCCGGACTGAAGCTTTCTTT.

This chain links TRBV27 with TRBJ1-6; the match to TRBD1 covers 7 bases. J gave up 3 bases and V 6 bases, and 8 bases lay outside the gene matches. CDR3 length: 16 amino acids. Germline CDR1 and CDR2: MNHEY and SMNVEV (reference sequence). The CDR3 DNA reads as TGTGCCAGCAGGCGCGCCGGGACAGACTATAATTCACCCCTCCACTTT. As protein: CASRRAGTDYNSPLHF.

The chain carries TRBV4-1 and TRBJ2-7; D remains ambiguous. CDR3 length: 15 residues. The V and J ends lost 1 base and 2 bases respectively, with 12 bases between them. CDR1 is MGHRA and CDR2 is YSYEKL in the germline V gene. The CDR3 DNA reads TGCGCCAGCAGCCAAGTGGCCTTAATGACCTACGAGCAGTACTTC. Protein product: CASSQVALMTYEQYF.

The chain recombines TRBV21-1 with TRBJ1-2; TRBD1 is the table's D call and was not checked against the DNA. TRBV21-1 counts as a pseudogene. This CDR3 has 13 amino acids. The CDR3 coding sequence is TGTGCCAGCATACAGGGGACTAACTATGGCTACACCTTC. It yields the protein CASIQGTNYGYTF.

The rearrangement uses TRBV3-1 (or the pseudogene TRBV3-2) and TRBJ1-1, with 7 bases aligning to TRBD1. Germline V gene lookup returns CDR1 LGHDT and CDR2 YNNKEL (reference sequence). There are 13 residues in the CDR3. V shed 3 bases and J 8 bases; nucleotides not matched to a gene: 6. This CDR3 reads CASSQQGVREAFF. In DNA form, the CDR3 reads TGTGCCAGCAGCCAGCAGGGGGTCAGGGAAGCTTTCTTT.

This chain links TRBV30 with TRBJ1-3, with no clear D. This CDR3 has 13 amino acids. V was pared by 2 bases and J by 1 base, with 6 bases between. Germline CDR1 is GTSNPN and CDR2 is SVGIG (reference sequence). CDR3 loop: CAWSRDSGNTIYF. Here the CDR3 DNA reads TGTGCCTGGAGTCGCGATTCTGGAAACACCATATATTTT.